The sequence of this T cell receptor beta chain was determined in a study of blood T cell repertoires in COVID-19. This CDR3 is 14 amino acids long. Germline V gives CDR1 SNHLY, CDR2 FYNNEI. Deletions cut 2 bases from V and 7 bases from J, with 14 bases between. Clones were read by immunoSEQ multiplex PCR, and TCRdb kept only the in-frame ones, dropping some. The sample has approximately 260,000 clones; around 83% are singletons. The chain employs TRBV2 and TRBJ1-2; D might be TRBD1 (6 bases). This clonotype originated in a woman aged 50 to 60 who had been exposed to COVID-19. The sample comprised PBMCs or T cells enriched from blood (not recorded which). Here the CDR3 reads CASSELGASRGYTF. The DNA of the CDR3 is TGTGCCAGCAGTGAATTGGGGGCATCTCGTGGCTACACCTTC.